These 19 T cell receptor beta chains were sequenced from one sample in a study of cytomegalovirus exposure and HLA in healthy donors. The PCR ran on 60 Vbeta and 13 Jbeta primers. Assay: immunoSEQ multiplex PCR; the TCRdb copy retains only in-frame clones and omits some. The profile covers about 160,000 clones, with around four fifths appearing a single time and roughly 1.3% taken by the ten largest. The material sequenced was PBMCs. The receptor set was obtained from a woman in her forties or fifties in good health and CMV-seronegative.

The chain couples TRBV5-6 to TRBJ2-2; possibly TRBD1 for D (5 bases). The CDR3 covers 15 residues. Trimming shortened V by 1 base and J by 1 base, and 8 bases separated the two germline ends. Per the germline V gene, CDR1 is SGHDT and CDR2 is YYEEEE. The CDR3 coding sequence is TGTGCCAGCAGCTTGATACAGGTGAACACCGGGGAGCTGTTTTTT. Its translation is CASSLIQVNTGELFF.

This clone was seen only a few times. This chain joins TRBV19 and TRBJ2-5, with D perhaps matching TRBD1 (7 bases). The V gene's germline CDR1 is LNHDA and CDR2 SQIVND (reference sequence). Trimming removed 4 bases at V and 3 bases at J, with 12 bases between. The CDR3 contains 14 residues. The CDR3 coding sequence is TGTGCCAGTAGTACGCAGGGGGGTGAAGAGACCCAGTACTTC. Translating it yields CASSTQGGEETQYF.

This chain uses TRBV7-2 with TRBJ2-7; perhaps TRBD2 as D (6 bases). Trimming left V 4 bases short and J 4 bases short, with 14 bases between. CDR3 length: 14 amino acids. Germline V gives CDR1 SGHTA, CDR2 FQGNSA. The CDR3 nucleotides are TGTGCCAGCAGCTCTCCTAACGGGAGATACGAGCAGTACTTC. Its protein product is CASSSPNGRYEQYF.

This chain joins TRBV27 and TRBJ2-3, with 7 bases aligning to TRBD1. CDR1 is MNHEY and CDR2 is SMNVEV in the germline V gene (reference sequence). V was clipped by 2 bases and J by 2 bases; unmatched bases: 7. There are 16 residues in the CDR3. CDR3 sequence (DNA): TGTGCCAGCAGTTTAGGCCGGACAGGCACCACAGATACGCAGTATTTT. Its protein product is CASSLGRTGTTDTQYF.

The chain links TRBV4-3 to TRBJ2-1, with 12 bases fitting TRBD2. CDR1 LGHNA and CDR2 YSLEER come from the germline V gene. The junction had 8 bases not matched to a gene; V was cut back by 0 bases and J by 8 bases. The CDR3 consists of 17 residues. CDR3 in amino acids: CASSQDLSSGRVDEQFF. The DNA for the CDR3 is TGCGCCAGCAGCCAAGATTTGTCTAGCGGGAGGGTCGATGAGCAGTTCTTC.

V gene TRBV28 combines with J gene TRBJ2-7, with 11 bases fitting TRBD1. Looked up from germline, CDR1 is MDHEN and CDR2 is SYDVKM. The CDR3 is 14 residues long. After removal of 6 bases from V and 7 bases from J, the junction contained 8 bases not matched to a gene. The CDR3 DNA reads as TGTGCCAGCAGGGGGGACAGGGGGATTGGGGAGCAGTACTTC. It translates to CASRGDRGIGEQYF.

The chain combines TRBV7-6 with TRBJ2-7; TRBD1 might be the D (5 bases). This CDR3 has 16 residues. V shed 0 bases and J shed 6 bases, with 18 bases lying between them. The V gene's germline CDR1 is SGHVS and CDR2 FNYEAQ. CDR3 region: CASSLAEQVSRGEQYF. CDR3 sequence (DNA): TGTGCCAGCAGCTTAGCCGAACAGGTTTCCCGTGGCGAGCAGTACTTC.

The chain combines TRBV14 with TRBJ2-7, with D maybe TRBD2 (5 bases). From germline, CDR1 is SGHDN and CDR2 FVKESK. Trimming cost V 1 base and J 5 bases, with 15 bases left between them. This CDR3 spans 15 amino acids. The CDR3 DNA is TGTGCCAGCAGCCAAGGAGCGGCCAGTTCCCACGAGCAGTACTTC. Translating it yields CASSQGAASSHEQYF.

The V and J genes are TRBV2 and TRBJ1-5; maybe TRBD1 (6 bases). Germline V gene sequence: CDR1 SNHLY, CDR2 FYNNEI. V lost 5 bases and J lost 3, with 17 bases in between. CDR3 length: 16 amino acids. CDR3 nucleotide sequence: TGTGCCAGCAGTACCACGACAGGAACCCCCAATCAGCCCCAGCATTTT. This gives the protein CASSTTTGTPNQPQHF.

The rearrangement uses TRBV19 and TRBJ2-3; D is unclear. V lost 5 bases, J lost 4 bases, and 10 bases lay in between. The V gene's germline CDR1 is LNHDA and CDR2 SQIVND (reference sequence). This CDR3 has 13 residues. CDR3 sequence reads: CASSFASADTQYF. The CDR3 DNA reads TGTGCCAGTAGTTTCGCATCGGCAGATACGCAGTATTTT.

The chain links TRBV4-2 to TRBJ1-2, with 7 bases lining up with TRBD1. This CDR3 spans 15 amino acids. The V gene end was trimmed by 2 bases and the J gene end by 3 bases; junction bases not matched to a gene: 6. The germline CDR1 and CDR2 sequences are LGHNA and YNFKEQ. The CDR3 DNA follows: TGTGCCAGCAGCCAACGTGGGACAGATGACTATGGCTACACCTTC. Protein: CASSQRGTDDYGYTF.

The chain joins TRBV11-1 to TRBJ2-7; 8 bases map to TRBD2. The germline V gene encodes CDR1 SGHAT and CDR2 FQDESV (reference sequence). The junction had 4 bases not matched to a gene; V was cut back by 5 bases and J by 4 bases. The CDR3 length is 13 residues. The DNA for the CDR3 is TGTGCCAGCAGCGTGGGGACTAGATACGAGCAGTACTTC. Translation: CASSVGTRYEQYF.

The DNA for the CDR3 is TGTGCCAGCTCGGCAGAAGCGCCCGGCGCTTTCTTT. It specifies CASSAEAPGAFF. The chain links TRBV6-5 to TRBJ1-1; D is uncertain. CDR1 and CDR2 from the germline V gene are MNHEY and SVGAGI. V was trimmed by 8 bases and J by 11 bases, leaving 18 bases between them. The CDR3 runs to 12 residues.

The rearrangement uses TRBV5-1 and TRBJ1-3, with 7 bases matching TRBD1. The V segment lost 3 bases and the J segment 0 bases; nucleotides outside the gene matches: 3. In germline, CDR1 is SGHRS, CDR2 YFSETQ. CDR3 length equals 15 residues. CDR3 bases: TGCGCCAGCAGCTCTACAGGGGACTCTGGAAACACCATATATTTT. This encodes CASSSTGDSGNTIYF.

CDR3 DNA sequence: TGTGCCAGCAGTTCCGCCGGGACAGGGGAATTCGGGGGCTACACCTTC. It is translated as CASSSAGTGEFGGYTF. V gene TRBV27 combines with J gene TRBJ1-2, with 10 nucleotides matching TRBD1. Losses at the gene ends were 4 bases for V and 8 bases for J; bases not matched to a gene: 13. This CDR3 region has 16 residues. Germline V gives CDR1 MNHEY, CDR2 SMNVEV (reference sequence).

The genes are TRBV7-3 and TRBJ1-1; D gene unclear. Per germline, CDR1 SGHTA and CDR2 FQGTGA. CDR3 length equals 13 residues. V dropped 5 bases and J dropped 1 base, with 8 bases sitting between them. CDR3 protein: CASSVDSNTEAFF. The CDR3 DNA reads TGTGCCAGCAGCGTAGATTCGAACACTGAAGCTTTCTTT.

The CDR3: CASSLEGQGAVYEQYF. CDR3 nucleotides: TGTGCCAGCAGCTTAGAGGGACAGGGGGCGGTTTACGAGCAGTACTTC. The chain is built from TRBV7-6 and TRBJ2-7, with 12 bases matching TRBD1. CDR1 is SGHVS and CDR2 is FNYEAQ in the germline V gene. The CDR3 is 16 residues long. After removal of 1 base from V and 4 bases from J, the junction contained 5 bases not matched to a gene. The variable domain in full, with the rest retrieved from reference TRBV7-6 and TRBJ2-7, is GAGVSQSPRYKVTKRGQDVALRCDPISGHVSLYWYRQALGQGPEFLTYFNYEAQQDKSGLPNDRFSAERPEGSISTLTIQRTEQRDSAMYRCASSLEGQGAVYEQYFGPGTRLTVT.

V is TRBV6-6 and J is TRBJ1-1; D not certain. The ends were cut back, 2 bases at V and 3 bases at J, with 10 bases in the middle. This CDR3 is 14 amino acids long. Germline V CDR1 and CDR2: MNHNY, SVGAGI (reference sequence). In DNA, the CDR3 is TGTGCCAGCAGTTACCTCTCCGTAGACACTGAAGCTTTCTTT. As protein: CASSYLSVDTEAFF.

This clone was picked up a small number of times. The V call is TRBV28, the J call TRBJ1-4; D is ambiguous. The germline V gene has CDR1 MDHEN and CDR2 SYDVKM. V lost 5 bases, J lost 0 bases, and 7 bases lay in between. This CDR3 contains 14 residues. The chain's CDR3 is CASSPPTTNEKLFF. The CDR3 DNA reads TGTGCCAGCAGTCCCCCTACAACTAATGAAAAACTGTTTTTT.